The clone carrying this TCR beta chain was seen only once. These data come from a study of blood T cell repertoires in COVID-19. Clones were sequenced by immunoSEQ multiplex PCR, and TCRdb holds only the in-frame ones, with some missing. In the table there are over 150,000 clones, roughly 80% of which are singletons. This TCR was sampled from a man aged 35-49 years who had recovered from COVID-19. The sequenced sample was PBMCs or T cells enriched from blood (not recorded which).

The CDR3 nucleotides read TGTGCCAGCAGTGAAGCCTGGGGGGAGCTAGGAAACACCATATATTTT. Protein: CASSEAWGELGNTIYF. This chain links TRBV6-1 with TRBJ1-3; D possibly corresponds to TRBD1 (5 bases). The CDR3 runs to 16 residues. V was pared by 0 bases and J by 4 bases, with 13 bases between. Germline lookup yields CDR1 MNHNS and CDR2 SASEGT.